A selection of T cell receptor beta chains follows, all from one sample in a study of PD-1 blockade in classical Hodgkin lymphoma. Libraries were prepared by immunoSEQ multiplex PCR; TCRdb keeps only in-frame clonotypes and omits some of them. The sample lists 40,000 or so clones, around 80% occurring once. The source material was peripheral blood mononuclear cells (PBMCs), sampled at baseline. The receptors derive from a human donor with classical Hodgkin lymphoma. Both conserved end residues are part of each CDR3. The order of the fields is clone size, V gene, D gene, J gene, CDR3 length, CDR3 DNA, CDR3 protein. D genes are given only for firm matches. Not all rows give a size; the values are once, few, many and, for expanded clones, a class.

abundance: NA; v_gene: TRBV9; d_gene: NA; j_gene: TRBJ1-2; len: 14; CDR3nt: TGTGCCAGCAGCGGGAAGTGGGGGGAGCGGGGCTACACCTTC; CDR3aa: CASSGKWGERGYTF
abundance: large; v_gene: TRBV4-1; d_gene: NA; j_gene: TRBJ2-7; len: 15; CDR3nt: TGCGCCAGCAGCCAAGAAGGACAGCTTTCCTACGAGCAGTACTTC; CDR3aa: CASSQEGQLSYEQYF
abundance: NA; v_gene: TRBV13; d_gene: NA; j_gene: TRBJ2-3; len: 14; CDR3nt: TGTGCCAGCAGCGCCGGGCAGGTCACAGATACGCAGTATTTT; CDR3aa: CASSAGQVTDTQYF
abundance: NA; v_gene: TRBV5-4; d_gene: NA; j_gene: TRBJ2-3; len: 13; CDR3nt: TGTGCCAGCAGCAAGGGGCGCCCAGATACGCAGTATTTT; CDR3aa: CASSKGRPDTQYF
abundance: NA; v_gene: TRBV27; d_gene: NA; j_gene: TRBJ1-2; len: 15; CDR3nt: TGTGCCAGCAGTTCTAGTAGGAAGGGGGGGTATGGCTACACCTTC; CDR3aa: CASSSSRKGGYGYTF
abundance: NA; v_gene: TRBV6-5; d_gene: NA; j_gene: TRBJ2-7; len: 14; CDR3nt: TGTGCCAGCAGTCGCCAAACAGGGTTACGCGAGCAGTACTTC; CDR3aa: CASSRQTGLREQYF
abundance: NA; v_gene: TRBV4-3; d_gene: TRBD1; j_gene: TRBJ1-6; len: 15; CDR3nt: TGCGCCAGCAGCCAAGCCTCGACAGGGAATTCACCCCTCCACTTT; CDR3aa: CASSQASTGNSPLHF
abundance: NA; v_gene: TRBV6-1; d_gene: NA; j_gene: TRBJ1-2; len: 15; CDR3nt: TGTGCCAGCAGCTTAAACAGGGCCCCTAACTATGGCTACACCTTC; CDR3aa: CASSLNRAPNYGYTF
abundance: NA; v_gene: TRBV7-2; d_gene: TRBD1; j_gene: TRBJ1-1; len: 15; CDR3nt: TGTGCCAGCAGTCCACAGGGGGTTTTCGGCACTGAAGCTTTCTTT; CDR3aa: CASSPQGVFGTEAFF
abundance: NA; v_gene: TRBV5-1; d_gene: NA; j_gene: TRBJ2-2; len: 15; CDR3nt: TGCGCCAGCAGCGTCCCCCAGGGGAGCACCGGGGAGCTGTTTTTT; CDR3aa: CASSVPQGSTGELFF
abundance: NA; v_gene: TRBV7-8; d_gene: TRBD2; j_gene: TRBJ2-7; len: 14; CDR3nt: TGTGCCAGCAGCCGTAGCGGGGGGGGCTACGAGCAGTACTTC; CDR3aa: CASSRSGGGYEQYF
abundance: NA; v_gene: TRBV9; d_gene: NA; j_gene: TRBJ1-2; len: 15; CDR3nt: TGTGCCAGCAGCATTGACCAGGTCCCTATCTATGGCTACACCTTC; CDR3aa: CASSIDQVPIYGYTF
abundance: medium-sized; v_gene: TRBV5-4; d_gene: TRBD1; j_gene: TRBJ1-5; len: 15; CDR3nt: TGTGCCAGCAGCTTGGGACAGGGGAGCAATCAGCCCCAGCATTTT; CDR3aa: CASSLGQGSNQPQHF
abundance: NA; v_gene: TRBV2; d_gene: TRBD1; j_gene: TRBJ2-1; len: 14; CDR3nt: TGTGCCAGCAGTGAGTGGCAGGGGGCCAATGAGCAGTTCTTC; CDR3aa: CASSEWQGANEQFF
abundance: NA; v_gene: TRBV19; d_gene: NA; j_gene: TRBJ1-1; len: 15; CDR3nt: TGTGCCAGTAGTTCCCCGGGACAACTGAACACTGAAGCTTTCTTT; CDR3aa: CASSSPGQLNTEAFF
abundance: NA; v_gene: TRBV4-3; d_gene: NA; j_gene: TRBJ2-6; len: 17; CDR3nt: TGCGCCAGCAGCCAAGGATACAGGACCTCTGGGGCCAACGTCCTGACTTTC; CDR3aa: CASSQGYRTSGANVLTF
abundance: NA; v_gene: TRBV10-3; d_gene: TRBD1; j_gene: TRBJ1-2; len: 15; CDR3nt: TGTGCCATCAGTGAGTCACATGACAGGGGTTCTGGCTACACCTTC; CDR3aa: CAISESHDRGSGYTF
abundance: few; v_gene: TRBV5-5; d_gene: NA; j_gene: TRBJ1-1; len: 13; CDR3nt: TGTGCCAGCAGCTTGCCCAGTAGGACTGAAGCTTTCTTT; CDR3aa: CASSLPSRTEAFF
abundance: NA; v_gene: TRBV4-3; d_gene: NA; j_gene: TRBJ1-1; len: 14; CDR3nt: TGCGCCAGCAGCACAAACTGGGGGAACACTGAAGCTTTCTTT; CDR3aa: CASSTNWGNTEAFF
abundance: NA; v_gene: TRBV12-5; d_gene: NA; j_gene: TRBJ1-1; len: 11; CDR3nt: TGTGCTAGTGGTTTGTGGGCTGAAGCTTTCTTT; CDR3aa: CASGLWAEAFF
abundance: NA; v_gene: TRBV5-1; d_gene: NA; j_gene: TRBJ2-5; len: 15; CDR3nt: TGCGCCAGCAGCTTTAGGGCGGACAGTGAAGAGACCCAGTACTTC; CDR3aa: CASSFRADSEETQYF
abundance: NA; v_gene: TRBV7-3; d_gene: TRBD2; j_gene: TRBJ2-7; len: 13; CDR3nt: TGTGCCAGCAGCTTTGCGGGGGGTAACGAGCAGTACTTC; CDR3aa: CASSFAGGNEQYF
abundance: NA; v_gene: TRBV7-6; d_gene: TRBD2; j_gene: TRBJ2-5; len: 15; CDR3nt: TGTGCCAGCAGCCCAATGGGGGGGATCCAAGAGACCCAGTACTTC; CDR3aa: CASSPMGGIQETQYF
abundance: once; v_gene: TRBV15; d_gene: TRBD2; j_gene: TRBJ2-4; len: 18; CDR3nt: TGTGCCACCAGCAGAGATTTAGCGGGCCTTCGGGCCAAAAACATTCAGTACTTC; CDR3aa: CATSRDLAGLRAKNIQYF
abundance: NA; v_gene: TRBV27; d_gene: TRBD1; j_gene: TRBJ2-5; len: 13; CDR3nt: TGTGCCAGCCTGGACAGGGGGGGCAGGACCCAGTACTTC; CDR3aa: CASLDRGGRTQYF
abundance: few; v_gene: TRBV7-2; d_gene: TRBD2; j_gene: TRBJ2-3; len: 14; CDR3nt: TGTGCCAGCAGCCCAGGACTAGCGACAGATACGCAGTATTTT; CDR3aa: CASSPGLATDTQYF